One and the same sample provided the 26 T cell receptor beta chains below, sequenced in a study of blood T cell repertoires in COVID-19. Here immunoSEQ multiplex PCR was the method, and the copy in TCRdb shows in-frame clones only, minus some. Among under 150,000 clones, more than 80% were seen once, and the ten largest hold roughly 4.5%. Source material: peripheral blood. Receptors were obtained from a human donor in a cohort sampled during active COVID-19.

The V gene is TRBV27, the J gene TRBJ1-2, with TRBD1 identical over 11 bases. The CDR3 is 15 amino acids. With 6 bases clipped from V and 4 bases from J, the junction kept 7 bases outside the gene matches. In germline, CDR1 is MNHEY, CDR2 SMNVEV (reference sequence). CDR3 sequence reads: CASSPDRGRSYGYTF. The CDR3 bases are TGTGCCAGCAGCCCGGACAGGGGGCGCAGCTATGGCTACACCTTC.

The rearrangement joins TRBV5-1 to TRBJ1-1; D is uncertain. The ends were cut back, 2 bases at V and 7 bases at J, with 6 bases in the middle. CDR3 length: 11 amino acids. Germline lookup yields CDR1 SGHRS and CDR2 YFSETQ. The CDR3 loop reads CASSFGGEAFF. For the CDR3, the DNA is TGCGCCAGCAGCTTTGGCGGTGAAGCTTTCTTT.

The V and J genes are TRBV9 and TRBJ1-1, with TRBD1 matching 9 bases. Trimming at V came to 4 bases and at J to 7 bases, leaving 5 bases not matched to a gene. In germline, CDR1 is SGDLS, CDR2 YYNGEE. The CDR3 runs to 13 residues. The CDR3 region has the DNA TGTGCCAGCAGCCCTTGGACAGGGGTTGAAGCTTTCTTT. This sequence encodes CASSPWTGVEAFF.

This chain connects TRBV11-3 to TRBJ2-5; TRBD2 aligns across 12 bases. The CDR3 contains 21 residues. Per germline, CDR1 SGHNT and CDR2 YENEEA. The ends lost 0 bases at V and 1 base at J; junction bases unmatched: 15. CDR3 region: CASSLDQTSGRPAGVQETQYF. DNA of the CDR3: TGTGCCAGCAGCTTAGATCAGACTAGCGGGAGACCTGCTGGGGTCCAAGAGACCCAGTACTTC.

The chain uses TRBV2 and TRBJ1-5; the D is unclear. Trimming stripped 3 bases from V and 9 bases from J, with 18 bases between. The CDR3 consists of 15 residues. Germline V gene data show CDR1 as SNHLY and CDR2 as FYNNEI. CDR3 coding DNA: TGTGCCAGCAGTGAGGAGGTGGAGTTGGCTTGGCCCCAGCATTTT. Translation: CASSEEVELAWPQHF. The entire variable domain, with the rest obtained from reference TRBV2 and TRBJ1-5, is as follows: EPEVTQTPSHQVTQMGQEVILRCVPISNHLYFYWYRQILGQKVEFLVSFYNNEISEKSEIFDDQFSVERPDGSNFTLKIRSTKLEDSAMYFCASSEEVELAWPQHFGDGTRLSIL.

The chain links TRBV6-5 to TRBJ2-5, with TRBD2 matching 8 bases. Germline V gene data show CDR1 as MNHEY and CDR2 as SVGAGI. This CDR3 region has 15 residues. The trim removed 2 bases at V and 5 bases at J, leaving 7 bases unmatched. CDR3 nucleotides: TGTGCCAGCAGTTACGCCGGGGGGGCTCGGGAGACCCAGTACTTC. This gives the protein CASSYAGGARETQYF.

This clone appeared a single time. The DNA for the CDR3 is TGTGCCAGCAGCTTGGAGGAACTAGCGGGGGAGAATGAGCAGTTCTTC. It yields the protein CASSLEELAGENEQFF. The genes are TRBV11-2 and TRBJ2-1; 11 nucleotides line up with TRBD2. The CDR3 extends over 16 amino acids. Germline V lookup: CDR1 SGHAT, CDR2 FQNNGV. Germline trimming cut 3 bases from V and 7 bases from J; bases unmatched to any gene: 8.

The rearrangement uses TRBV6-5 and TRBJ2-1; 9 nucleotides agree with TRBD1. The CDR3 length is 16 residues. Germline-derived CDR1 and CDR2 are MNHEY and SVGAGI. V lost 2 bases, J lost 4 bases, and 6 bases stayed unmatched. The CDR3 coding sequence is TGTGCCAGCAGTTACGGATGGACAGGGGCTTACAATGAGCAGTTCTTC. This encodes CASSYGWTGAYNEQFF.

The V and J genes are TRBV7-9 and TRBJ2-2; 11 bases are shared with TRBD2. The CDR3 spans 18 residues. The trim removed 0 bases at V and 2 bases at J, leaving 5 bases unmatched. Germline lookup yields CDR1 SEHNR and CDR2 FQNEAQ (reference sequence). CDR3 coding DNA: TGTGCCAGCAGCTTAGCCGGGACTAGCGGATCTAACACCGGGGAGCTGTTTTTT. Amino acid sequence: CASSLAGTSGSNTGELFF.

The V gene is TRBV11-3, the J gene TRBJ1-2; unclear D gene. The CDR3 length is 17 residues. The ends were cut back, 3 bases at V and 0 bases at J, with 17 bases in the middle. Germline CDR1 SGHNT, CDR2 YENEEA. The CDR3 nucleotides read TGTGCCAGCAGCTTTAGGTATAGGAGAGTCCCTAACTATGGCTACACCTTC. Translating it yields CASSFRYRRVPNYGYTF.

CDR3 region: CASSGLADRTDTQYF. The CDR3, as DNA: TGCGCCAGCAGCGGCCTAGCGGACCGCACAGATACGCAGTATTTT. The chain recombines TRBV5-1 with TRBJ2-3; TRBD2 matches at 7 bases. The CDR3 extends over 15 amino acids. Germline loops: CDR1 SGHRS, CDR2 YFSETQ. Trimming at V came to 4 bases and at J to 1 base, leaving 6 bases not matched to a gene.

Here the CDR3 DNA reads TGCAGCGTGCGGGGGGCGTCCCAAGAGACCCAGTACTTC. Translated: CSVRGASQETQYF. The rearrangement uses TRBV29-1 and TRBJ2-5; 8 nucleotides agree with TRBD2. From germline, CDR1 is SQVTM and CDR2 ANQGSEA. The CDR3 spans 13 residues. The V and J ends lost 6 bases and 1 base, in that order; junction bases with no gene match: 4.

This rearrangement joins TRBV24-1 to TRBJ2-5; tentative D call: TRBD2 (6 bases). The CDR3 sequence is 15 residues long. Germline CDR1 is KGHDR and CDR2 is SFDVKD. The ends were cut back, 3 bases at V and 2 bases at J, with 12 bases in the middle. CDR3 DNA sequence: TGTGCCACCAGTGATGGCGGGACGGCACAAGAGACCCAGTACTTC. Its translation is CATSDGGTAQETQYF.

This chain uses TRBV6-5 with TRBJ2-2, with unresolved D. CDR1 MNHEY and CDR2 SVGAGI come from the germline V gene. V was pared by 8 bases and J by 1 base, with 8 bases between. The CDR3 has 13 amino acids. The CDR3 here is CASFRQNTGELFF. The CDR3, as DNA: TGTGCCAGCTTTAGACAGAACACCGGGGAGCTGTTTTTT.

The chain is built from TRBV5-1 and TRBJ2-5; 11 bases agree with TRBD2. In germline, CDR1 is SGHRS, CDR2 YFSETQ. The CDR3 runs to 15 residues. Trimming cost V 5 bases and J 4 bases; bases outside gene matches: 7. CDR3: CASSTGLAGTETQYF. CDR3 bases: TGCGCCAGCAGTACCGGACTAGCGGGTACAGAGACCCAGTACTTC. The full variable domain, completed using reference TRBV5-1 and TRBJ2-5, is KAGVTQTPRYLIKTRGQQVTLSCSPISGHRSVSWYQQTPGQGLQFLFEYFSETQRNKGNFPGRFSGRQFSNSRSEMNVSTLELGDSALYLCASSTGLAGTETQYFGPGTRLLVL.

This chain connects TRBV7-2 to TRBJ2-6; 8 bases are a match to TRBD2. The CDR3 length is 18 residues. V lost 1 base, J lost 1 base, and 6 bases stayed unmatched. Germline values: CDR1 SGHTA, CDR2 FQGNSA. The CDR3 sequence: CASSLGRGARSGANVLTF. In DNA form, the CDR3 reads TGTGCCAGCAGCTTAGGGCGGGGGGCCCGATCTGGGGCCAACGTCCTGACTTTC.

The chain carries TRBV5-1 and TRBJ2-2; weak D call: TRBD1 (6 bases). The V gene lost 0 bases and the J gene lost 3 bases, with 9 bases spanning the gap. CDR3 length equals 15 residues. CDR1 and CDR2 (germline): SGHRS, YFSETQ. CDR3 sequence: CASSLDSGDTGELFF. DNA of the CDR3: TGCGCCAGCAGCTTGGACTCAGGGGACACCGGGGAGCTGTTTTTT.

The J gene is TRBJ1-6, the V gene TRBV6-2 or TRBV6-3, with 8 bases that match TRBD1. This CDR3 is 19 amino acids long. Germline V CDR1 and CDR2: MNHEY, SVGEGT. The J segment lost 7 bases and the V segment lost 0 bases, leaving 14 bases of the junction unmatched. The DNA for the CDR3 is TGTGCCAGCAGTTACTCGTTCGCCCAGGGACAGGCGATAAATTCACCCCTCCACTTT. Protein sequence: CASSYSFAQGQAINSPLHF.

This clone was recorded once. The chain has TRBV2 and TRBJ2-5; 12 bases are shared with TRBD1. V lost 5 bases to trimming and J lost 5 bases; unmatched junction nucleotides: 6. There are 15 residues in the CDR3. Germline CDR1 reads SNHLY; CDR2 reads FYNNEI. The CDR3 nucleotides read TGTGCCAGCAGTTGGGACAGGGGGCTTAGGGAGACCCAGTACTTC. This sequence encodes CASSWDRGLRETQYF. The whole variable domain, remainder taken from reference TRBV2 and TRBJ2-5, is EPEVTQTPSHQVTQMGQEVILRCVPISNHLYFYWYRQILGQKVEFLVSFYNNEISEKSEIFDDQFSVERPDGSNFTLKIRSTKLEDSAMYFCASSWDRGLRETQYFGPGTRLLVL.

The V and J genes are TRBV3-1 (or the pseudogene TRBV3-2) and TRBJ2-2; 7 nucleotides agree with TRBD2. This CDR3 spans 14 amino acids. J gave up 6 bases and V 4 bases, and 5 bases lay outside the gene matches. Germline V gene sequence: CDR1 LGHDT, CDR2 YNNKEL (reference sequence). In DNA form, the CDR3 reads TGTGCCAGCAGCCGACTAGCAAGCGCCGGGGAGCTGTTTTTT. Translating gives CASSRLASAGELFF.

The gene calls are TRBV9 and TRBJ2-2; 15 positions agree with TRBD2. The V segment lost 4 bases and the J segment 6 bases; nucleotides outside the gene matches: 13. CDR1 and CDR2 from the germline V gene are SGDLS and YYNGEE. The CDR3 length is 19 residues. The CDR3 DNA sequence: TGTGCCAGCAGCCCACGGACTAGCGGGAGGGGGGGCGGAGCCGGGGAGCTGTTTTTT. This codes for CASSPRTSGRGGGAGELFF.

CDR3 DNA sequence: TGTGCCAGCAGCTTAAACGGGGTTCGCACAGATACGCAGTATTTT. It is translated as CASSLNGVRTDTQYF. This sequence joins TRBV7-9 and TRBJ2-3, with D perhaps TRBD2 (5 bases). V was cut by 2 bases and J by 1 base, with 10 bases left in between. The CDR3 is made up of 15 amino acids. Germline-derived CDR1 and CDR2 are SEHNR and FQNEAQ (reference sequence).

The rearrangement joins TRBV9 to TRBJ1-3; D possibly corresponds to TRBD1 (6 bases). CDR1 is SGDLS and CDR2 is YYNGEE in the germline V gene. There are 17 residues in the CDR3. Between the trimmed V and J ends, which lost 0 bases and 8 bases, there was a span of 21 bases. The CDR3 loop is CASSVEPLDLGADTIYF. In nucleotides, the CDR3 is TGTGCCAGCAGCGTAGAGCCCCTAGACCTGGGGGCGGACACCATATATTTT.

This clone was detected only once. The chain carries TRBV6-6 and TRBJ2-3; 9 bases match TRBD2. Looked up from germline, CDR1 is MNHNY and CDR2 is SVGAGI (reference sequence). The length of the CDR3 is 16 residues. V was clipped by 5 bases and J by 4 bases; unmatched bases: 10. The CDR3 DNA follows: TGTGCCAGCAGTCTGCGGGGGGGCCAGGTGGCAGATACGCAGTATTTT. Encoded protein: CASSLRGGQVADTQYF.

The V call is TRBV6-5, the J call TRBJ1-5; D call uncertain. The CDR3 is 13 residues long. Trimming stripped 6 bases from V and 4 bases from J, with 10 bases between. Germline CDR1 is MNHEY and CDR2 is SVGAGI. CDR3 nucleotides: TGTGCCAGCAGCTTTCAGGCGAATCAGCCCCAGCATTTT. Amino acid sequence: CASSFQANQPQHF.

This clone was seen a single time. The chain combines TRBV2 with TRBJ2-5, with TRBD1 matching over 9 bases. V shed 3 bases and J 7 bases; nucleotides not matched to a gene: 6. CDR3 length: 14 residues. The germline CDR1 and CDR2 sequences are SNHLY and FYNNEI. The CDR3 here is CASSEMGDRVTQYF. CDR3 bases: TGTGCCAGCAGTGAGATGGGGGACAGGGTGACCCAGTACTTC.